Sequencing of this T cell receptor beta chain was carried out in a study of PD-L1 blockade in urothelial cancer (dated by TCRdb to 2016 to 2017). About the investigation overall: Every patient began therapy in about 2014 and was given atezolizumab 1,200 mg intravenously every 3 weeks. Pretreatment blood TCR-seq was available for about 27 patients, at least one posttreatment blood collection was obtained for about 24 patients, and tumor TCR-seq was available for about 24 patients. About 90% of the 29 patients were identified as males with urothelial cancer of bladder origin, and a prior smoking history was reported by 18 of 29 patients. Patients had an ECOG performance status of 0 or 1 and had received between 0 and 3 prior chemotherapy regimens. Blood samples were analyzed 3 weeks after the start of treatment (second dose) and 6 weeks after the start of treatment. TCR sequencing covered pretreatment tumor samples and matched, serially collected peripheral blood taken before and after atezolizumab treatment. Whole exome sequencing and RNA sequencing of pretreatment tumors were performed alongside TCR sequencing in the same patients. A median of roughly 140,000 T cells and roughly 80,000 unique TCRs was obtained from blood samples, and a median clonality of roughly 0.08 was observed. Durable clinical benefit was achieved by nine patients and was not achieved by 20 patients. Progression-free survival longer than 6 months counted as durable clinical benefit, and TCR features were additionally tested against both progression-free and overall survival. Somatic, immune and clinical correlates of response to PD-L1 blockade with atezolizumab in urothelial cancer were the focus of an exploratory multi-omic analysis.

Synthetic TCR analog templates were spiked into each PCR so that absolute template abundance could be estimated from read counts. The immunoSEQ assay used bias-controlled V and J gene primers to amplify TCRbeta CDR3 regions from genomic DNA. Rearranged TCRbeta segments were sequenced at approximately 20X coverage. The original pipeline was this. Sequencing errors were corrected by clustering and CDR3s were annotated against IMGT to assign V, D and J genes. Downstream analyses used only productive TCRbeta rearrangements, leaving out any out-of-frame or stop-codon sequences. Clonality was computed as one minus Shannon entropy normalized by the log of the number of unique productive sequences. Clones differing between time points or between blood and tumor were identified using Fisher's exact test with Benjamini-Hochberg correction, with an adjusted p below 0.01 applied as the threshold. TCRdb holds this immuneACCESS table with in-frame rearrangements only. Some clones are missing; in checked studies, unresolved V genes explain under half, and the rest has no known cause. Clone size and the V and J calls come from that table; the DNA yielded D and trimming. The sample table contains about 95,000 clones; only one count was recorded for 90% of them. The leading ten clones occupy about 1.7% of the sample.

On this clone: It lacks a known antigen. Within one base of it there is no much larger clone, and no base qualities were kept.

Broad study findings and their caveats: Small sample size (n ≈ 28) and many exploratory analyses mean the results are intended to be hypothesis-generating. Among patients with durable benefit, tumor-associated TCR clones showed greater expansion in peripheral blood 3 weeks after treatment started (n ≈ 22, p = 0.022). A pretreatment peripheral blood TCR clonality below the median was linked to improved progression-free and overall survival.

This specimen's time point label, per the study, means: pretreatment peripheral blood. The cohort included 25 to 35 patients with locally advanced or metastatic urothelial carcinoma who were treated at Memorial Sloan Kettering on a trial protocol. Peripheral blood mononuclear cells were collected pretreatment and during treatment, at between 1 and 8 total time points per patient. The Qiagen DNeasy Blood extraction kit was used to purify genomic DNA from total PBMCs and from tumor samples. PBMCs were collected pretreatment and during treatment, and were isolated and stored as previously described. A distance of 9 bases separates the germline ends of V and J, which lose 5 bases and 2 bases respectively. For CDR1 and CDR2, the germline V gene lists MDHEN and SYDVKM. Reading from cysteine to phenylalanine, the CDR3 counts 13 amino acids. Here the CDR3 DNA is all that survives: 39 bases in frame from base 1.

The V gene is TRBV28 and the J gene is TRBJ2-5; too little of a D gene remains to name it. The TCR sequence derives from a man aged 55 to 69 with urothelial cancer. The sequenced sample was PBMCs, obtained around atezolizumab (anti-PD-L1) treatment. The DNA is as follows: TGTGCCAGCAGTGTGAGTTGGCAAGAGACCCAGTACTTC. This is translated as CASSVSWQETQYF.